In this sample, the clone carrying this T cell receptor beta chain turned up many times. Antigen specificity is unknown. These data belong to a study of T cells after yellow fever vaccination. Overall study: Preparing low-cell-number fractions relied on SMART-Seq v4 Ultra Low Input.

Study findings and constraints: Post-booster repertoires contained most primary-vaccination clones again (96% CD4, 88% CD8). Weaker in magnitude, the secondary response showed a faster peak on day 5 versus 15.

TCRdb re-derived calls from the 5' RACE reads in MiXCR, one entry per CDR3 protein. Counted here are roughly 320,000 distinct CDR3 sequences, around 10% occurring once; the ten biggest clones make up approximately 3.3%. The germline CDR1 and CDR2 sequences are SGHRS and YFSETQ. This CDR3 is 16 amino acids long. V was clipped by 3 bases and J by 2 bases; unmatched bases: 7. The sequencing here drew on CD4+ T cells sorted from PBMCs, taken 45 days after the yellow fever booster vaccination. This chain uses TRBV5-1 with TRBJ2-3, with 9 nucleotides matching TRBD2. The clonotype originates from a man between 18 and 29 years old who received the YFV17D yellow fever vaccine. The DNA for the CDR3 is TGCGCCAGCAGCTCGCTTAGCGGGGGCCTCACAGATACGCAGTATTTT. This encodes CASSSLSGGLTDTQYF.